Shown below are 12 T cell receptor beta chains from a single sample sequenced in a study of early T cells in non-severe SARS-CoV-2 infection. TCRdb redid the calling of the 5' RACE reads with MiXCR, one entry per CDR3 protein. The table lists 69,000 or so distinct CDR3 sequences, less than 15% of them singletons, with roughly 5% in the top ten. The sequencing sample was made of whole blood. These receptors all come from an adult who was a healthcare worker with PCR-confirmed SARS-CoV-2 infection or an uninfected control (not recorded which).

The chain employs TRBV29-1 and TRBJ1-1, with a tentative D call TRBD1 (6 bases). Germline V gene lookup returns CDR1 SQVTM and CDR2 ANQGSEA. V gave up 3 bases and J gave up 4 bases, with 15 bases separating them. The CDR3 runs to 14 residues. The CDR3 region is CSVDGYQGSTEAFF. CDR3 nucleotides: TGCAGCGTTGACGGGTATCAGGGGAGCACTGAAGCTTTCTTT.

This clonotype was counted many times. This chain uses TRBV5-6 with TRBJ1-1, with D hard to call. V lost 0 bases to trimming and J lost 7 bases, with 4 bases between them. This CDR3 comprises 11 residues. CDR1 and CDR2 (germline): SGHDT, YYEEEE. The CDR3 loop reads CASSLGIEAFF. CDR3 DNA sequence: TGTGCCAGCAGCTTGGGAATTGAAGCTTTCTTT.

The V gene is TRBV3-1, the J gene TRBJ1-2; TRBD1 matches at 9 bases. The CDR3 covers 13 residues. Germline CDR1 and CDR2: LGHDT and YNNKEL (reference sequence). Germline trimming cut 4 bases from V and 8 bases from J; bases unmatched to any gene: 5. The CDR3 loop is CASSPGQGFGYTF. The CDR3 DNA sequence: TGTGCCAGCAGCCCGGGACAGGGTTTCGGCTACACCTTC.

The chain couples TRBV24-1 to TRBJ2-3; tentative D call: TRBD1 (5 bases). CDR1 and CDR2 from the germline V gene are KGHDR and SFDVKD. With 0 bases removed from V and 4 bases from J, the gap between germline ends came to 10 bases. The CDR3 has 15 residues. The CDR3, as DNA: TGTGCCACCAGTGATTTGAAGGCAGGGTCAGATACGCAGTATTTT. Translated: CATSDLKAGSDTQYF.

This clonotype has at least ten counts. The genes are TRBV7-8 and TRBJ1-2, with D possibly matching TRBD1 (6 bases). The CDR3 is 15 amino acids. CDR1 is SGHVS and CDR2 is FQNEAQ in the germline V gene. Trimming removed 3 bases at V and 5 bases at J, with 16 bases between. The CDR3 region has the DNA TGTGCCAGCAGCTTGATTGCGGGGGCAGAGTATGGCTACACCTTC. Protein: CASSLIAGAEYGYTF.

The CDR3 reads CSVEGPGTDTQYF. CDR3 DNA sequence: TGCAGCGTTGAAGGGCCGGGCACAGATACGCAGTATTTT. J is TRBJ2-3 and V is TRBV29-1, with D unresolved. This CDR3 region has 13 residues. The V gene lost 1 base and the J gene lost 1 base, with 6 bases spanning the gap. Germline CDR1 reads SQVTM; CDR2 reads ANQGSEA.

The CDR3 DNA reads TGTGCCATCAGTGAGTTACCCGCACACGAGCAGTACTTC. This codes for CAISELPAHEQYF. The chain has TRBV10-3 and TRBJ2-7; unclear D gene. Trimming took 1 base from V and 5 from J, leaving 9 bases between them. CDR1 and CDR2 from the germline V gene are ENHRY and SYGVKD. This CDR3 is 13 amino acids long.

This clonotype was seen ten or more times. The chain joins TRBV12-3 or TRBV12-4 to TRBJ2-3; D unresolved. This CDR3 comprises 15 residues. Trimming took 5 bases from V and 7 from J, leaving 19 bases between them. This CDR3 reads CASSEPGLGSNTQYF. The CDR3 nucleotides are TGTGCCAGCAGTGAACCCGGTTTAGGGTCAAATACGCAGTATTTT.

Many counts were recorded for this clonotype. This CDR3 is CSASGSLSYNEQFF. The CDR3 DNA reads as TGCAGTGCTAGCGGGAGTCTATCCTACAATGAGCAGTTCTTC. The chain uses TRBV20-1 and TRBJ2-1; the D gene is possibly TRBD2 (6 bases). The CDR3 sequence is 14 residues long. Germline V CDR1 and CDR2: DFQATT, SNEGSKA (reference sequence). V dropped 3 bases and J dropped 1 base, with 10 bases sitting between them.

The chain combines TRBV4-2 with TRBJ1-2; D is unresolved. The ends were cut back, 0 bases at V and 1 base at J, with 12 bases in the middle. Per germline, CDR1 LGHNA and CDR2 YNFKEQ. CDR3 size: 16 residues. DNA for the CDR3: TGTGCCAGCAGCCAAGATCTAGGCCCTTTTAACTATGGCTACACCTTC. Its translation is CASSQDLGPFNYGYTF.

This clonotype showed up many times. The V call is TRBV6-1, the J call TRBJ2-7; 7 bases line up with TRBD2. Per the germline V gene, CDR1 is MNHNS and CDR2 is SASEGT. The CDR3 is made up of 14 amino acids. The trim removed 0 bases at V and 2 bases at J, leaving 1 base unmatched. CDR3 nucleotides: TGTGCCAGCAGTGAAGCCGGGGGGACCTACGAGCAGTACTTC. Translated, it gives CASSEAGGTYEQYF.

This clonotype has ten or more counts. The V call is TRBV27, the J call TRBJ2-3; D remains unclear. V lost 5 bases to trimming and J lost 0 bases, with 6 bases between them. The CDR3 has 13 residues. Germline V gene lookup returns CDR1 MNHEY and CDR2 SMNVEV (reference sequence). CDR3 sequence: CASSLISTDTQYF. The CDR3 DNA reads TGTGCCAGCAGTCTGATAAGCACAGATACGCAGTATTTT.